This passage covers 18 T cell receptor beta chains from one sample sequenced in a study of blood T cell repertoires in COVID-19. TCRdb's copy holds only in-frame clones and misses some; the assay was immunoSEQ multiplex PCR. The profile shows 70,000 to 80,000 clones, roughly nine tenths of them singletons. Material: peripheral blood. The receptors derive from a man aged 80 or over in a cohort sampled during active COVID-19.

The rearrangement links TRBV27 to TRBJ2-7; 9 bases line up with TRBD1. V shed 5 bases and J 5 bases; nucleotides not matched to a gene: 7. In germline, CDR1 is MNHEY, CDR2 SMNVEV (reference sequence). This CDR3 has 14 amino acids. The CDR3, as DNA: TGTGCCAGCAGTACTTACAGGGGGCGGGACGAGCAGTACTTC. Translation gives CASSTYRGRDEQYF.

The sample holds one count of this clone. The CDR3: CASSLAGGTEAFF. In DNA, the CDR3 is TGCGCCAGCAGCCTGGCAGGGGGAACTGAAGCTTTCTTT. The V gene is TRBV4-3, the J gene TRBJ1-1, with 7 positions matching TRBD1. Per germline, CDR1 LGHNA and CDR2 YSLEER. The V gene end was trimmed by 4 bases and the J gene end by 5 bases; junction bases not matched to a gene: 4. This CDR3 spans 13 amino acids.

This clone occurred once. The chain recombines TRBV6-6 with TRBJ1-5, with TRBD1 identical over 8 bases. The junction had 4 bases not matched to a gene; V was cut back by 2 bases and J by 4 bases. The CDR3 totals 15 residues. Germline lookup yields CDR1 MNHNY and CDR2 SVGAGI (reference sequence). The DNA of the CDR3 is TGTGCCAGCAGTTACCCCGGGACAGGAAATCAGCCCCAGCATTTT. This sequence encodes CASSYPGTGNQPQHF.

The chain has TRBV19 and TRBJ2-5, with D possibly being TRBD1 (6 bases). Germline V CDR1 and CDR2: LNHDA, SQIVND (reference sequence). Trimming left V 4 bases short and J 5 bases short, with 17 bases between. The CDR3 extends over 15 amino acids. The CDR3 reads CASSTQDSERETQYF. DNA for the CDR3: TGTGCCAGTAGTACCCAGGACAGTGAAAGGGAGACCCAGTACTTC.

The chain employs TRBV19 and TRBJ2-1; possibly TRBD2 for D (6 bases). Germline V lookup: CDR1 LNHDA, CDR2 SQIVND (reference sequence). This CDR3 is 14 amino acids long. V was pared by 3 bases and J by 8 bases, with 14 bases between. CDR3 region: CASSIPSTSYEQFF. Written as DNA, the CDR3 is TGTGCCAGTAGTATCCCATCGACTAGTTATGAGCAGTTCTTC.

The chain couples TRBV11-2 to TRBJ2-7, with a tentative D call TRBD2 (6 bases). Trimming pared 5 bases from V and 5 bases from J, leaving 10 bases between. The germline V gene encodes CDR1 SGHAT and CDR2 FQNNGV. The CDR3 is 12 amino acids. The CDR3 bases are TGTGCCAGCAGCGCGGAGGGAGACGAGCAGTACTTC. Translated: CASSAEGDEQYF.

The CDR3 here is CASSDGTAYNEQFF. CDR3 DNA: TGCGCCAGCAGTGATGGGACAGCCTACAATGAGCAGTTCTTC. The gene calls are TRBV10-1 and TRBJ2-1, with 7 bases that match TRBD1. The V segment lost 3 bases and the J segment 2 bases; nucleotides outside the gene matches: 1. CDR3 length: 14 amino acids. In germline, CDR1 is WNHNN, CDR2 SYGVQD (reference sequence).

This clone was observed once. This chain joins TRBV7-2 and TRBJ2-2, with TRBD2 identical over 9 bases. Germline CDR1 is SGHTA and CDR2 is FQGNSA. The CDR3 is 19 amino acids. V shed 2 bases, J shed 2 bases, and the junction held 12 bases outside the gene matches. The CDR3 is CASSLRIGGGASNTGELFF. In DNA form, the CDR3 reads TGTGCCAGCAGCTTACGCATAGGCGGGGGGGCCTCTAACACCGGGGAGCTGTTTTTT.

This chain uses TRBV5-6 with TRBJ2-1; TRBD1 aligns across 7 bases. With V trimmed by 1 base and J by 3 bases, 7 bases remained unmatched. Germline CDR1 and CDR2: SGHDT and YYEEEE. CDR3 size: 16 residues. CDR3 sequence reads: CASSLSPTGLYNEQFF. The CDR3 region has the DNA TGTGCCAGCAGCTTGTCTCCGACAGGGCTCTACAATGAGCAGTTCTTC.

V is TRBV18 and J is TRBJ2-4; tentatively, D is TRBD2 (7 bases). Germline V lookup: CDR1 KGHSH, CDR2 LQKENI. Trimming took 0 bases from V and 2 from J, leaving 14 bases between them. The CDR3 totals 17 residues. The CDR3 DNA follows: TGTGCCAGCTCACCACCCACGGGGGGCATCTCCAAAAACATTCAGTACTTC. Its protein is CASSPPTGGISKNIQYF.

This clone was detected only once. The chain combines TRBV7-3 with TRBJ2-1; weak D call: TRBD2 (5 bases). The CDR3 loop spans 13 amino acids. V lost 3 bases and J 4 bases, leaving 7 bases between the germline ends. The V gene's germline CDR1 is SGHTA and CDR2 FQGTGA. In DNA, the CDR3 is TGTGCCAGCAGCTTTGAGGGTTACAATGAGCAGTTCTTC. Translation gives CASSFEGYNEQFF.

V usage is TRBV15 and J usage is TRBJ1-1; 7 bases are shared with TRBD1. Germline lookup yields CDR1 LNHNV and CDR2 YYDKDF (reference sequence). The CDR3 covers 14 residues. Unmatched junction bases numbered 4, after V lost 1 base and J lost 5 bases. CDR3 in amino acids: CATSRGQGITEAFF. CDR3 sequence (DNA): TGTGCCACCAGCAGAGGACAGGGAATTACTGAAGCTTTCTTT.

The chain is built from TRBV5-1 and TRBJ2-7, with D possibly matching TRBD2 (5 bases). V lost 7 bases and J lost 5, with 16 bases in between. This CDR3 has 13 amino acids. Germline CDR1 is SGHRS and CDR2 is YFSETQ. The CDR3 protein is CASRDSDLHEQYF. In nucleotides, the CDR3 is TGCGCCAGCCGGGATTCGGACTTACACGAGCAGTACTTC. The variable domain in full, with the rest retrieved from reference TRBV5-1 and TRBJ2-7, is KAGVTQTPRYLIKTRGQQVTLSCSPISGHRSVSWYQQTPGQGLQFLFEYFSETQRNKGNFPGRFSGRQFSNSRSEMNVSTLELGDSALYLCASRDSDLHEQYFGPGTRLTVT.

This clone appeared once. The genes are TRBV19 and TRBJ1-5, with 7 bases identical to TRBD1. The CDR3 runs to 13 residues. Trimming removed 7 bases from V and 7 bases from J; junction bases left unmatched: 7. Germline-derived CDR1 and CDR2 are LNHDA and SQIVND (reference sequence). The CDR3 DNA sequence: TGTGCCAGTACCGGACAGGCGGAACAGCCCCAGCATTTT. As protein: CASTGQAEQPQHF.

The chain combines TRBV24-1 with TRBJ2-1; tentative D call: TRBD1 (6 bases). The germline V and J ends were trimmed by 1 base and 5 bases, with 14 bases remaining between them. Germline lookup yields CDR1 KGHDR and CDR2 SFDVKD. The CDR3 covers 16 residues. The CDR3 bases are TGTGCCACCAGTGATTTCCGAGACAGGAAAAACAATGAGCAGTTCTTC. Encoded protein: CATSDFRDRKNNEQFF.

V and J are TRBV7-8 and TRBJ2-1, with D tentatively TRBD2 (7 bases). Germline lookup yields CDR1 SGHVS and CDR2 FQNEAQ. Trimming pared 2 bases from V and 5 bases from J, leaving 13 bases between. There are 15 residues in the CDR3. In DNA form, the CDR3 reads TGTGCCAGCAGCTTAATCCGGGGGGCCCACAATGAGCAGTTCTTC. Protein product: CASSLIRGAHNEQFF. The full variable domain, in which reference TRBV7-8 and TRBJ2-1 provide the parts outside the CDR3, is GAGVSQSPRYKVAKRGQDVALRCDPISGHVSLFWYQQALGQGPEFLTYFQNEAQLDKSGLPSDRFFAERPEGSVSTLKIQRTQQEDSAVYLCASSLIRGAHNEQFFGPGTRLTVL.

This clone was detected only once. For the CDR3, the DNA is TGTGCCAGTACCACAGGGGGCGGCGCAGGCATTCAGTACTTC. Translation gives CASTTGGGAGIQYF. The chain joins TRBV19 to TRBJ2-4; 9 bases are a match to TRBD1. This CDR3 comprises 14 residues. Trimming cost V 7 bases and J 9 bases; bases outside gene matches: 10. The germline gives CDR1 LNHDA, CDR2 SQIVND (reference sequence).

The chain has TRBV6-2 or TRBV6-3 and TRBJ2-7; the match to TRBD1 covers 7 bases. Germline V gene sequence: CDR1 MNHEY, CDR2 SVGEGT. The length of the CDR3 is 13 residues. The J segment lost 3 bases and the V segment lost 5 bases, leaving 4 bases of the junction unmatched. CDR3 sequence: CASSPTGVYEQYF. CDR3 nucleotide sequence: TGTGCCAGCAGTCCCACAGGGGTCTACGAGCAGTACTTC.